Listed below are T cell receptor beta chains from one sample, sequenced in a study of metastatic and nonmetastatic thyroid tumors. TCRdb re-called the PCR reads with MiXCR. Counted here are roughly 33,000 clones, approximately 17% occurring once; the ten biggest clones make up under 8.5%. The sequenced sample consisted of blood. The source is a female donor with papillary thyroid cancer or a benign thyroid nodule (not recorded which). Some clones in this sample may be carry-over from other donors' samples. CDR3s include the opening cysteine and the closing phenylalanine or tryptophan. Fields, in order: J gene, clone size, V gene, CDR3 protein. The listing skips clone size in some rows; elsewhere it reads once, few, many or a size class.

J: TRBJ1-6; size: many; V: TRBV5-4; CDR3: CASSYIGNNSPLHF
J: TRBJ1-1; size: -; V: TRBV20-1; CDR3: CSARYPGSGTTDTEAFF
J: TRBJ2-7; size: few; V: TRBV6-1; CDR3: CASSPGQGRQYF
J: TRBJ2-2; size: many; V: TRBV7-3; CDR3: CAKGLAGLEDTGELFF
J: TRBJ2-5; size: many; V: TRBV15; CDR3: CATSRGGQETQYF
J: TRBJ1-1; size: -; V: TRBV20-1; CDR3: CSARDPYSNTEAFF
J: TRBJ2-1; size: many; V: TRBV7-9; CDR3: CASSLDRVRYGEQFF
J: TRBJ1-4; size: -; V: TRBV12-3/TRBV12-4; CDR3: CASMGTSREKLFF
J: TRBJ2-6; size: many; V: TRBV27; CDR3: CASSLYRGLGANVLTF
J: TRBJ1-4; size: once; V: TRBV11-2; CDR3: CASSLGGATNEKLFF
J: TRBJ2-5; size: many; V: TRBV4-2; CDR3: CASSQEVGVETQYF
J: TRBJ2-1; size: many; V: TRBV6-2/TRBV6-3; CDR3: CASRTGFSEQFF
J: TRBJ2-7; size: few; V: TRBV15; CDR3: CATSRDPGSSYEQYF
J: TRBJ2-1; size: many; V: TRBV7-9; CDR3: CASSPPVSYNEQFF
J: TRBJ2-4; size: many; V: TRBV15; CDR3: CATSRERLENLAKNIQYF
J: TRBJ2-2; size: -; V: TRBV9; CDR3: CASSSGTSGRGGELFF
J: TRBJ2-5; size: -; V: TRBV6-1; CDR3: CASSETGREGSQETQYF
J: TRBJ2-1; size: few; V: TRBV20-1; CDR3: CSAIFFSDEQFF
J: TRBJ2-1; size: medium-sized; V: TRBV6-2/TRBV6-3; CDR3: CASSYSAGVSSYNEQFF
J: TRBJ2-1; size: -; V: TRBV28; CDR3: CASSLPRGQGGNEQFF
J: TRBJ2-5; size: many; V: TRBV19; CDR3: CASSPGANQETQYF
J: TRBJ2-1; size: -; V: TRBV2; CDR3: CAGILAGGVCEQFF
J: TRBJ2-7; size: many; V: TRBV20-1; CDR3: CSASVPGLKNYEQYF
J: TRBJ2-7; size: few; V: TRBV6-1; CDR3: CASSERSGSSYEQYF
J: TRBJ1-1; size: many; V: TRBV4-1; CDR3: CASSQGSRGRTNTEAFF
J: TRBJ2-5; size: once; V: TRBV20-1; CDR3: CSASRLAGLAPQETQYF
J: TRBJ1-2; size: -; V: TRBV7-9; CDR3: CASSYRDLGYTF